This TCR beta chain was sequenced for a study of T-cell memory formation after mild COVID-19. After removal of 2 bases from V and 9 bases from J, the junction contained 5 bases not matched to a gene. The length of the CDR3 is 15 residues. The germline gives CDR1 MNHNY, CDR2 SVGAGI (reference sequence). Findings and caveats of the study: CD4+ bias marked clones expanding day 15 to 37, unlike balanced contracting clones. Some responding clones appeared in pre-infection memory, suggesting cross-reactive memory joined. CD4+ contracting clones lay mainly in CM and EM, CD8+ ones in EMRA.

This clonotype was seen only once. Its matching antigen is unknown. One entry per CDR3 protein, called by TCRdb with MiXCR from the 5' RACE reads. The repertoire has roughly 620,000 distinct CDR3 sequences, 18% of them found once; the top ten carry about 12%. The chain joins TRBV6-6 to TRBJ2-1; 12 bases map to TRBD2. The sample was PBMCs or a T cell subset sorted from them (not recorded which). The origin of this receptor is an adult woman who had mild COVID-19 (a few samples of this study predate the infection). Cell type and time point are not known. The CDR3 loop is CASSYLTSGRSEQFF. For the CDR3, the DNA is TGTGCCAGCAGTTACCTGACTAGCGGGAGAAGTGAGCAGTTCTTC.